The next 15 T cell receptor beta chains were all read from a single sample in a study of blood T cell repertoires in COVID-19. Profiled with immunoSEQ multiplex PCR; TCRdb holds only in-frame clones, not every one. Among approximately 120,000 clones listed, around 89% were seen once. Sequencing was performed on peripheral blood. Receptors were obtained from a human donor with acute or convalescent COVID-19. The donor label of this sample is uncertain.

The chain has TRBV16 and TRBJ2-5; tentatively, D is TRBD2 (5 bases). The V gene lost 4 bases and the J gene lost 0 bases, with 12 bases spanning the gap. The length of the CDR3 is 15 residues. Germline V gene data show CDR1 as KGHSY and CDR2 as FQNENV. The CDR3 DNA is TGTGCCAGCAGCCGAAGCCGGGGATACCAAGAGACCCAGTACTTC. Translating gives CASSRSRGYQETQYF.

The table lists this clone with a few counts. The junction departs from the called germline gene at one end, perhaps through a read error. The gene calls are TRBV6-1 and TRBJ2-7; 7 bases map to TRBD1. Germline V CDR1 and CDR2: MNHNS, SASEGT. The CDR3 is 17 amino acids. DNA of the CDR3: TGTGCCAGCAGTGAAACCCTACTGTCGACAGGGTCCTCCGAGCAGTACTTC. Translated: CASSETLLSTGSSEQYF.

The chain has TRBV28 and TRBJ2-7, with D perhaps matching TRBD1 (6 bases). V lost 5 bases, J lost 0 bases, and 11 bases lay in between. This CDR3 is 14 amino acids long. CDR1 MDHEN and CDR2 SYDVKM come from the germline V gene. DNA for the CDR3: TGTGCCAGCAGTCCGGTACAGGGCTCCTACGAGCAGTACTTC. This translates into CASSPVQGSYEQYF.

The chain is built from TRBV30 and TRBJ1-4; TRBD1 aligns across 8 bases. V lost 4 bases and J lost 7; bases outside the gene matches: 2. Germline V gives CDR1 GTSNPN, CDR2 SVGIG (reference sequence). This CDR3 is 12 amino acids long. In DNA form, the CDR3 reads TGTGCCTGGAACCAGGGGGCTGAAAAACTGTTTTTT. Encoded protein: CAWNQGAEKLFF.

The V and J genes are TRBV6-5 and TRBJ2-7; 8 nucleotides line up with TRBD2. With 8 bases clipped from V and 3 bases from J, the junction kept 9 bases outside the gene matches. Germline V gene sequence: CDR1 MNHEY, CDR2 SVGAGI. This CDR3 comprises 14 residues. This chain's CDR3 is CASRRREGRYEQYF. The CDR3 nucleotides read TGTGCCAGCCGGAGACGGGAGGGCCGCTACGAGCAGTACTTC.

J is TRBJ2-3 and V is TRBV7-2, with 7 nucleotides matching TRBD2. Germline loops: CDR1 SGHTA, CDR2 FQGNSA. The CDR3 covers 15 residues. V lost 1 base and J lost 8; bases outside the gene matches: 9. CDR3 amino acids: CASSLGGGGRATQYF. The CDR3 DNA reads as TGTGCCAGCAGCTTAGGGGGAGGCGGGAGAGCTACGCAGTATTTT.

The rearrangement links TRBV12-5 to TRBJ1-3; D call uncertain. Germline values: CDR1 LGHNT, CDR2 FRNRAP. Deletions cut 0 bases from V and 3 bases from J, with 12 bases between. The CDR3 runs 16 residues. In DNA form, the CDR3 reads TGTGCTAGTGGTTTGGTACTTGGAGGTTATGGAAACACCATATATTTT. This codes for CASGLVLGGYGNTIYF.

The chain couples TRBV10-3 to TRBJ2-3; 7 nucleotides match TRBD1. The germline V gene encodes CDR1 ENHRY and CDR2 SYGVKD. The CDR3 has 15 amino acids. Unmatched junction bases numbered 10, after V lost 10 bases and J lost 0 bases. In DNA form, the CDR3 reads TGTGCCACCCGGGACAGCAATCCTAGCACAGATACGCAGTATTTT. Protein sequence: CATRDSNPSTDTQYF.

The chain joins TRBV6-5 to TRBJ1-5, with TRBD1 as a possible D gene (5 bases). The V gene's germline CDR1 is MNHEY and CDR2 SVGAGI. This CDR3 contains 15 residues. Trimming left V 5 bases short and J 3 bases short, with 14 bases between. The CDR3 spells CASSLHGGNNQPQHF. Written as DNA, the CDR3 is TGTGCCAGCAGTCTACACGGGGGGAACAATCAGCCCCAGCATTTT.

The sample holds a few counts of this clone. This chain joins TRBV28 and TRBJ2-7, with TRBD2 as a possible D gene (5 bases). This CDR3 is 10 amino acids long. In germline, CDR1 is MDHEN, CDR2 SYDVKM. The V end lost 10 bases, the J end lost 3 bases, and 7 bases lay between the germline ends. The CDR3, as DNA: TGTGCCATCGGGAACTACGAGCAGTACTTC. Its translation is CAIGNYEQYF.

V is TRBV2 and J is TRBJ1-4, with D uncertain. CDR1 is SNHLY, CDR2 FYNNEI, per germline. The CDR3 loop spans 13 amino acids. The V end was cut by 10 bases, the J end by 6 bases, with 15 bases between. The CDR3 protein is CATTGRTDEKLFF. DNA for the CDR3: TGTGCCACCACGGGAAGGACCGATGAAAAACTGTTTTTT. The variable domain in full, with the rest retrieved from reference TRBV2 and TRBJ1-4, is EPEVTQTPSHQVTQMGQEVILRCVPISNHLYFYWYRQILGQKVEFLVSFYNNEISEKSEIFDDQFSVERPDGSNFTLKIRSTKLEDSAMYFCATTGRTDEKLFFGSGTQLSVL.

The rearrangement links TRBV28 to TRBJ2-3; 8 bases agree with TRBD1. The V and J ends lost 10 bases and 5 bases, in that order; junction bases with no gene match: 11. The CDR3 consists of 14 residues. Germline assignment: CDR1 MDHEN and CDR2 SYDVKM. CDR3 sequence (DNA): TGTGCCACCATGCCGGGACAGGCAGGAGATACGCAGTATTTT. The encoded protein is CATMPGQAGDTQYF.

This chain connects TRBV12-3 or TRBV12-4 to TRBJ2-2, with D perhaps TRBD1 (6 bases). The CDR3 loop spans 13 amino acids. Trimming cost V 8 bases and J 7 bases, with 14 bases left between them. The CDR3 reads CASGAPGDGELFF. The DNA for the CDR3 is TGTGCCAGCGGGGCCCCAGGGGACGGGGAGCTGTTTTTT.

The V call is TRBV28, the J call TRBJ2-7; TRBD1 might be the D (6 bases). The germline V gene has CDR1 MDHEN and CDR2 SYDVKM. The CDR3 covers 17 residues. Trimming took off 6 bases at V and 4 bases at J, with 25 bases between the two ends. The CDR3 DNA sequence: TGTGCCAGCAGACGCCTCGAACCGGGACAACATATATACGAGCAGTACTTC. Translating it yields CASRRLEPGQHIYEQYF.

This rearrangement joins TRBV6-6 to TRBJ2-7; D not resolved. CDR1 MNHNY and CDR2 SVGAGI come from the germline V gene (reference sequence). The V end lost 0 bases, the J end lost 1 base, and 4 bases lay between the germline ends. This CDR3 is 13 amino acids long. The CDR3 bases are TGTGCCAGCAGTTACTCTCGGTCCTACGAGCAGTACTTC. It encodes CASSYSRSYEQYF.